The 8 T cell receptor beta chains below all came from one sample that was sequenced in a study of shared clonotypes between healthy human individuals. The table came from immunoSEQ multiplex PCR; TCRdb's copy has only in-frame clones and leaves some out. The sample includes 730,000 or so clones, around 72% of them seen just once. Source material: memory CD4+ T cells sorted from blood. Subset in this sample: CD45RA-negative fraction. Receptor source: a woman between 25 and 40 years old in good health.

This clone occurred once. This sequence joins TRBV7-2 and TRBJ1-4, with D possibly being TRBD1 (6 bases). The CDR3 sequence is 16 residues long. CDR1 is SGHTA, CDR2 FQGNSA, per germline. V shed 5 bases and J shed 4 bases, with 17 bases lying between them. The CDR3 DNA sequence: TGTGCCAGCAGCCCCACGAGGACAGCCGGTAATGAAAAACTGTTTTTT. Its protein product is CASSPTRTAGNEKLFF.

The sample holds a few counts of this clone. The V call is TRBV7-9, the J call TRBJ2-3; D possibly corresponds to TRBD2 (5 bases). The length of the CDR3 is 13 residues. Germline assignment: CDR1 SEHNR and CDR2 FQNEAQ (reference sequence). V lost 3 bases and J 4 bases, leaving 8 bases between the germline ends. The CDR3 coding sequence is TGTGCCAGCAGCTTTGGAGGTTCAGATACGCAGTATTTT. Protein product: CASSFGGSDTQYF.

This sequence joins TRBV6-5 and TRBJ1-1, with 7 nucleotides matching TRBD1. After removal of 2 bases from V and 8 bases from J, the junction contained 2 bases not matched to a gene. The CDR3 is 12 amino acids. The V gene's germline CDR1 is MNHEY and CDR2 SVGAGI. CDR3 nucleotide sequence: TGTGCCAGCAGTTACGCGACAGGGGAAGCTTTCTTT. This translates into CASSYATGEAFF.

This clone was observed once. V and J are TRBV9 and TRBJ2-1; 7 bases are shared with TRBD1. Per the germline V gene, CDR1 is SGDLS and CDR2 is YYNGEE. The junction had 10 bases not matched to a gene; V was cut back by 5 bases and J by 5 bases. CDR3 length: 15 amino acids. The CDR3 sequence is CASSYRDRIDNEQFF. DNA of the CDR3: TGTGCCAGCAGTTACCGGGACAGAATCGACAATGAGCAGTTCTTC.

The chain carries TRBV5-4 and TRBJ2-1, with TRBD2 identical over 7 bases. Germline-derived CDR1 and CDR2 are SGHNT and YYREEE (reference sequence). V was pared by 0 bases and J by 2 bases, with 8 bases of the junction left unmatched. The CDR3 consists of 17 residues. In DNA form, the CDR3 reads TGTGCCAGCAGCTTGGGAGCGGGGAGTAGCACCTACAATGAGCAGTTCTTC. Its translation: CASSLGAGSSTYNEQFF.

The CDR3 DNA sequence: TGTGCCACCAGCAGAGTAGGCAGAAATGAAAAACTGTTTTTT. This codes for CATSRVGRNEKLFF. This sequence joins TRBV15 and TRBJ1-4; D is undetermined. V was cut by 1 base and J by 5 bases, with 8 bases left in between. The CDR3 consists of 14 residues. Germline V gene data show CDR1 as LNHNV and CDR2 as YYDKDF (reference sequence).

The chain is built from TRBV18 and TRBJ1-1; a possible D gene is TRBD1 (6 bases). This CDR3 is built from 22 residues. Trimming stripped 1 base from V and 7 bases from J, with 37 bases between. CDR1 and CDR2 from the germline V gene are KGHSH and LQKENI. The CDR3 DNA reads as TGTGCCAGCTCACCACGGCTCAGGGGAATTGCGGAGACAAGCTTACGTTCGAGTGAAGCTTTCTTT. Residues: CASSPRLRGIAETSLRSSEAFF. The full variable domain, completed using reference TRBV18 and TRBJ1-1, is NAGVMQNPRHLVRRRGQEARLRCSPMKGHSHVYWYRQLPEEGLKFMVYLQKENIIDESGMPKERFSAEFPKEGPSILRIQQVVRGDSAAYFCASSPRLRGIAETSLRSSEAFFGQGTRLTVV.

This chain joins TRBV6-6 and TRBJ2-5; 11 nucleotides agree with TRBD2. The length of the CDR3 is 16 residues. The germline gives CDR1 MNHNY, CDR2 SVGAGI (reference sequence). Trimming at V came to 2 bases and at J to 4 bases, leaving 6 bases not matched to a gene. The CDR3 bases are TGTGCCAGCAGTTACGTAGTAGCGGGAGGGCGAGAGACCCAGTACTTC. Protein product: CASSYVVAGGRETQYF.